These T cell receptor beta chains were read from a single sample in a study of CD8 T cells in Susac syndrome. TCRdb reanalysed the immunoSEQ multiplex PCR reads using MiXCR and keeps one entry per CDR3 protein. The data hold 100,000 or so distinct CDR3 sequences, with just under 95% observed a single time. Sequenced material: CD4+ T cells from PBMCs. The receptors shown here come from a human donor with Susac syndrome. CDR3s include the opening cysteine and the closing phenylalanine or tryptophan. D genes are given only for firm matches.

J: TRBJ2-7
V: TRBV2
D: TRBD1
DNA: TGTGCCAGCAGTGAAGCAGGGGGCGTTTACGAGCAGTACTTC
CDR3: CASSEAGGVYEQYF

J: TRBJ1-4
V: TRBV10-3
D: .
DNA: TGTGCCATCGGACAGCAGGCAAGTCCACTGTTTTTT
CDR3: CAIGQQASPLFF

J: TRBJ1-2
V: TRBV29-1
D: TRBD1
DNA: TGCAGCGGCGGGACAGGGGGCGACTATGGCTACACCTTC
CDR3: CSGGTGGDYGYTF

J: TRBJ2-5
V: TRBV27
D: .
DNA: TGTGCCGCAGGTCGGGGGAACCAAGAGACCCAGTACTTC
CDR3: CAAGRGNQETQYF

J: TRBJ1-2
V: TRBV5-1
D: TRBD1
DNA: TGCGCCAGCAGCACCCGGACAGGGTCTAACTATGGCTACACCTTC
CDR3: CASSTRTGSNYGYTF

J: TRBJ2-7
V: TRBV21-1
D: .
DNA: TGTGCCAGCAACCCTTACGGGACAGGGGACTACGAGCAGTACTTC
CDR3: CASNPYGTGDYEQYF

J: TRBJ2-3
V: TRBV20-1
D: .
DNA: TGCAGTGCTAGAGGCGGCTCTCGTTGGGGCACAGATACGCAGTATTTT
CDR3: CSARGGSRWGTDTQYF

J: TRBJ2-5
V: TRBV6-5
D: TRBD2
DNA: TGTGCCTCCCGCGGGGGGGGCGCGGAGACCCAGTACTTC
CDR3: CASRGGGAETQYF

J: TRBJ2-7
V: TRBV30
D: .
DNA: TGTGCCTGGAAAGTGGGAATGTTCTACGAGCAGTACTTC
CDR3: CAWKVGMFYEQYF

J: TRBJ1-5
V: TRBV12-3/TRBV12-4
D: TRBD1
DNA: TGTGCCTGCGGAACAGGGGGAGATCAGCCCCAGCATTTT
CDR3: CACGTGGDQPQHF

J: TRBJ2-7
V: TRBV4-1
D: TRBD1
DNA: TGCGCCAGCAGCCACGGGGGACAGGGCTACGAGCAGTACTTC
CDR3: CASSHGGQGYEQYF

J: TRBJ1-2
V: TRBV28
D: .
DNA: TGTGCCAGCAGTTTGTCCGACTTGAAGGGCTACACCTTC
CDR3: CASSLSDLKGYTF

J: TRBJ1-2
V: TRBV4-1
D: .
DNA: TGCGCCAGCAGCCAAGAGCAGGGAAGCTATGGCTACACCTTC
CDR3: CASSQEQGSYGYTF

J: TRBJ2-1
V: TRBV19
D: .
DNA: TGTGCCAGTAGTATCCAGGGGAGCTACAATGAGCAGTTCTTC
CDR3: CASSIQGSYNEQFF

J: TRBJ2-5
V: TRBV14
D: TRBD1
DNA: TGTGCCAGCAGCCAAGGTGACAGGGTGTACCGTTTGGTCCGCCAAGAGACCCAGTACTTC
CDR3: CASSQGDRVYRLVRQETQYF

J: TRBJ2-7
V: TRBV20-1
D: TRBD1
DNA: TGCAGTGCAGGAGCGCCTCCTCCCGGGACAGGGATTCCCGAGCAGTACTTC
CDR3: CSAGAPPPGTGIPEQYF

J: TRBJ2-2
V: TRBV4-3
D: TRBD2
DNA: TGCGCCAGCAGCCAAGAAGCGGGGCCGAACACCGGGGAGCTGTTTTTT
CDR3: CASSQEAGPNTGELFF

J: TRBJ2-7
V: TRBV20-1
D: TRBD1
DNA: TGCAGTGCTAGTAGATCTGGGACAGGGGGGTACGAGCAGTACTTC
CDR3: CSASRSGTGGYEQYF

J: TRBJ2-1
V: TRBV30
D: .
DNA: TGTGCCTGGAGGGTTGGGGCCTACAATGAGCAGTTCTTC
CDR3: CAWRVGAYNEQFF

J: TRBJ2-2
V: TRBV21-1
D: .
DNA: TGTGCCAGCAGCAAATGGAGGAATTGGGGACTAGTGTGCCCCGGGGAGCTGTTTTTT
CDR3: CASSKWRNWGLVCPGELFF

J: TRBJ1-3
V: TRBV9
D: .
DNA: TGTGCCAGCAGCGTAGAGGTCGCAGCCACCATATATTTT
CDR3: CASSVEVAATIYF

J: TRBJ2-1
V: TRBV24-1
D: .
DNA: TGTGCCACCAGTGATTCAGGGTACTACAATGAGCAGTTCTTC
CDR3: CATSDSGYYNEQFF

J: TRBJ1-1
V: TRBV29-1
D: .
DNA: TGCAGCGTTGACCGGGGCGGGTTGGGGACTGAAGCTTTCTTT
CDR3: CSVDRGGLGTEAFF